Presented here are 26 T cell receptor beta chains from one specimen sequenced in a study of blood T cell repertoires in COVID-19. The assay was immunoSEQ multiplex PCR, and TCRdb's table has in-frame clones only and misses some. Of a few hundred thousand clones in the sample, approximately 87% were seen once. Sequences were obtained from PBMCs or T cells enriched from blood (not recorded which). These receptors originate from a woman aged 45-65 years in a cohort exposed to, infected with or recovered from COVID-19 (not recorded which).

The chain joins TRBV29-1 to TRBJ2-1; 10 nucleotides align to TRBD1. The CDR3 totals 13 residues. J lost 8 bases, V lost 6 bases, and 7 bases had no gene match. The germline V gene encodes CDR1 SQVTM and CDR2 ANQGSEA. The CDR3 DNA reads TGCAGCGTAAGACAGGGGGCGCGGGATGAGCAGTTCTTC. This codes for CSVRQGARDEQFF.

The CDR3: CASSPGNRGGIISTDTQYF. The DNA for the CDR3 is TGTGCCAGCTCACCAGGGAATCGCGGGGGAATAATTAGCACAGATACGCAGTATTTT. The chain carries TRBV18 and TRBJ2-3; 7 bases fit TRBD2. CDR1 and CDR2 from the germline V gene are KGHSH and LQKENI. The CDR3 runs 19 residues. The J segment lost 0 bases and the V segment lost 2 bases, leaving 14 bases of the junction unmatched.

The sample holds a few counts of this clone. The chain combines TRBV4-1 with TRBJ1-1; the D gene is possibly TRBD1 (5 bases). This CDR3 comprises 16 residues. With 0 bases removed from V and 6 bases from J, the gap between germline ends came to 17 bases. Per the germline V gene, CDR1 is MGHRA and CDR2 is YSYEKL. DNA for the CDR3: TGCGCCAGCAGCCAAGATGGTGCCCCAGGGCGGTCTGAAGCTTTCTTT. It encodes CASSQDGAPGRSEAFF.

This chain connects TRBV24-1 to TRBJ2-5, with D possibly TRBD2 on 5 matching bases. The V end was cut by 6 bases, the J end by 5 bases, with 12 bases between. The CDR3 is made up of 13 amino acids. Germline V CDR1 and CDR2: KGHDR, SFDVKD. The DNA of the CDR3 is TGTGCCACCAGTCCTAGCTTCTCGGAGACCCAGTACTTC. It encodes CATSPSFSETQYF.

This clone came up once. The chain links TRBV7-3 to TRBJ2-7; D gene ambiguous. Germline-derived CDR1 and CDR2 are SGHTA and FQGTGA. The CDR3 length is 14 residues. V lost 2 bases and J lost 2, with 10 bases in between. CDR3 DNA sequence: TGTGCCAGCAGCTTACCGGTCCTTGCCTACGAGCAGTACTTC. Its translation is CASSLPVLAYEQYF.

This chain links TRBV29-1 with TRBJ2-7, with a weak D call TRBD2 (6 bases). The CDR3 runs 13 residues. Germline CDR1 SQVTM, CDR2 ANQGSEA. The V end lost 5 bases, the J end lost 0 bases, and 11 bases lay between the germline ends. This CDR3 reads CSVKWGGSYEQYF. The CDR3 bases are TGCAGCGTTAAGTGGGGAGGCTCCTACGAGCAGTACTTC.

V and J are TRBV30 and TRBJ1-1, with D possibly TRBD1 on 6 matching bases. Trimming left V 0 bases short and J 1 base short, with 12 bases between. CDR3 length: 15 amino acids. Germline loops: CDR1 GTSNPN, CDR2 SVGIG (reference sequence). The CDR3: CAWSVTGVANTEAFF. The CDR3 DNA reads TGTGCCTGGAGTGTGACAGGAGTGGCGAACACTGAAGCTTTCTTT.

The chain links TRBV24-1 to TRBJ2-5; 8 bases line up with TRBD2. Looked up from germline, CDR1 is KGHDR and CDR2 is SFDVKD. The CDR3 extends over 15 amino acids. V dropped 3 bases and J dropped 6; count of bases not matched to a gene: 8. The CDR3 region is CATSDSGGSFQTQYF. DNA of the CDR3: TGTGCCACCAGTGATAGCGGGGGTTCATTCCAGACCCAGTACTTC.

A remark on this clone: This CDR3 is also generated by other DNA sequences in the sample. The chain couples TRBV5-1 to TRBJ1-1, with 8 bases lining up with TRBD1. Germline values: CDR1 SGHRS, CDR2 YFSETQ. The length of the CDR3 is 15 residues. J lost 4 bases, V lost 3 bases, and 8 bases had no gene match. The CDR3 nucleotides are TGCGCCAGCAGCTCGACAGGGGTCAGGGGCACTGAAGCTTTCTTT. Protein sequence: CASSSTGVRGTEAFF. Combining the CDR3 with reference TRBV5-1 and TRBJ1-1 gives the whole variable domain KAGVTQTPRYLIKTRGQQVTLSCSPISGHRSVSWYQQTPGQGLQFLFEYFSETQRNKGNFPGRFSGRQFSNSRSEMNVSTLELGDSALYLCASSSTGVRGTEAFFGQGTRLTVV.

The CDR3 region is CASSPPQRGSYNEQFF. The DNA for the CDR3 is TGTGCCAGCTCACCCCCACAGCGGGGATCCTACAATGAGCAGTTCTTC. J is TRBJ2-1 and V is TRBV18, with TRBD2 matching 7 bases. The V gene's germline CDR1 is KGHSH and CDR2 LQKENI. The CDR3 totals 16 residues. Unmatched junction bases numbered 6, after V lost 3 bases and J lost 1 base.

This clone was detected only once. The J gene is TRBJ2-1, the V gene TRBV5-1; maybe TRBD2 (6 bases). Between the trimmed V and J ends, which lost 4 bases and 8 bases, there was a span of 7 bases. Germline-derived CDR1 and CDR2 are SGHRS and YFSETQ. The CDR3 has 11 residues. The CDR3 coding sequence is TGCGCCAGCAGCCGGGAGTATGAGCAGTTCTTC. This sequence encodes CASSREYEQFF.

This clone was recorded only once. CDR3 residues: CASGPGGAFGYEQYF. The DNA of the CDR3 is TGTGCTAGTGGCCCGGGGGGGGCCTTTGGCTACGAGCAGTACTTC. The chain employs TRBV12-5 and TRBJ2-7; 8 bases line up with TRBD2. There are 15 residues in the CDR3. CDR1 and CDR2 from the germline V gene are LGHNT and FRNRAP. V was pared by 6 bases and J by 3 bases, with 10 bases of the junction left unmatched.

This chain uses TRBV18 with TRBJ1-2, with 8 positions matching TRBD1. CDR1 is KGHSH and CDR2 is LQKENI in the germline V gene. This CDR3 is 16 amino acids long. V was clipped by 6 bases and J by 1 base; unmatched bases: 10. CDR3: CASSPGQGRGNYGYTF. In DNA, the CDR3 is TGTGCCAGCTCGCCCGGACAGGGTAGGGGTAACTATGGCTACACCTTC.

The chain recombines TRBV29-1 with TRBJ2-3; D is perhaps TRBD1 (6 bases). Germline values: CDR1 SQVTM, CDR2 ANQGSEA. V was trimmed by 6 bases and J by 6 bases, leaving 19 bases between them. The CDR3 runs 14 residues. The DNA of the CDR3 is TGCAGCGTCCAGGACAGCCTCGGGGTCGATACGCAGTATTTT. Residues: CSVQDSLGVDTQYF.

The chain couples TRBV4-1 to TRBJ1-5, with a possible D match to TRBD1 (5 bases). Germline V gene lookup returns CDR1 MGHRA and CDR2 YSYEKL. Trimming took 1 base from V and 6 from J, leaving 10 bases between them. The CDR3 loop spans 14 amino acids. As DNA, the CDR3 is TGCGCCAGCAGCCAAGCGACAGTCGGTCAGCCCCAGCATTTT. Its translation: CASSQATVGQPQHF.

The chain uses TRBV2 and TRBJ1-6; unclear D gene. CDR1 SNHLY and CDR2 FYNNEI come from the germline V gene. The CDR3 covers 13 residues. Trimming took off 7 bases at V and 6 bases at J, with 10 bases between the two ends. The CDR3 reads CASMEGPNSPLHF. The DNA for the CDR3 is TGTGCCAGCATGGAGGGCCCTAATTCACCCCTCCACTTT.

The chain joins TRBV5-1 to TRBJ2-7, with 11 bases that match TRBD1. Losses at the gene ends were 3 bases for V and 3 bases for J; bases not matched to a gene: 14. Germline V gives CDR1 SGHRS, CDR2 YFSETQ. This CDR3 has 18 amino acids. This CDR3 reads CASSSEGTPGTGGYEQYF. For the CDR3, the DNA is TGCGCCAGCAGCTCTGAAGGAACCCCCGGGACAGGGGGCTACGAGCAGTACTTC.

This chain connects TRBV4-1 to TRBJ2-3, with 12 positions matching TRBD2. This CDR3 spans 19 amino acids. The V gene end was trimmed by 0 bases and the J gene end by 2 bases; junction bases not matched to a gene: 9. Per the germline V gene, CDR1 is MGHRA and CDR2 is YSYEKL. The CDR3: CASSQDMLAGGPVTDTQYF. The CDR3 DNA follows: TGCGCCAGCAGCCAAGATATGCTAGCGGGGGGGCCGGTCACAGATACGCAGTATTTT.

The count of this clone is one. The rearrangement uses TRBV20-1 and TRBJ1-4; 8 nucleotides align to TRBD1. Germline CDR1 reads DFQATT; CDR2 reads SNEGSKA (reference sequence). There are 11 residues in the CDR3. J gave up 10 bases and V 5 bases, and 3 bases lay outside the gene matches. The CDR3 DNA sequence: TGCAGTGCTGCTCAGGGGGCAAAACTGTTTTTT. As protein: CSAAQGAKLFF.

The genes are TRBV5-1 and TRBJ2-3; TRBD2 matches 15 bases. CDR1 and CDR2 from the germline V gene are SGHRS and YFSETQ. V lost 4 bases, J lost 4 bases, and 19 bases stayed unmatched. The CDR3 has 21 residues. The CDR3, as DNA: TGCGCCAGCAGCCCCAACTATCCGGGACTAGCGGGGGGCCGGGGATCAGATACGCAGTATTTT. This encodes CASSPNYPGLAGGRGSDTQYF.

This clone was counted once. This chain links TRBV20-1 with TRBJ1-5; perhaps TRBD1 as D (5 bases). V lost 3 bases, J lost 6 bases, and 15 bases lay in between. Germline V gives CDR1 DFQATT, CDR2 SNEGSKA (reference sequence). CDR3 length: 14 residues. CDR3 bases: TGCAGTGCTAGTATGGACTCGGGGGTTCAGCCCCAGCATTTT. As protein: CSASMDSGVQPQHF.

This clone was counted once. The J gene is TRBJ1-1, the V gene TRBV5-1; TRBD1 matches at 7 bases. With 3 bases clipped from V and 1 base from J, the junction kept 12 bases outside the gene matches. The CDR3 extends over 17 amino acids. Germline CDR1 is SGHRS and CDR2 is YFSETQ. The CDR3 here is CASSSQPTGQTNTEAFF. The CDR3 DNA follows: TGCGCCAGCAGCTCGCAACCGACAGGGCAGACGAACACTGAAGCTTTCTTT.

The chain carries TRBV6-5 and TRBJ1-2; possible D gene TRBD1, 5 bases. Germline V gene lookup returns CDR1 MNHEY and CDR2 SVGAGI. Trimming took 2 bases from V and 5 from J, leaving 12 bases between them. This CDR3 has 14 residues. CDR3 amino acids: CASSYAGDSYGYTF. The CDR3 nucleotides are TGTGCCAGCAGTTACGCCGGGGACTCGTATGGCTACACCTTC.

V usage is TRBV14 and J usage is TRBJ1-1; TRBD1 agrees at 7 bases. The CDR3 contains 14 residues. The V gene's germline CDR1 is SGHDN and CDR2 FVKESK. The V gene end was trimmed by 5 bases and the J gene end by 6 bases; junction bases not matched to a gene: 9. The CDR3, as DNA: TGTGCCAGCAGCTTTACCAGGGGGTCGTCTGAAGCTTTCTTT. Encoded protein: CASSFTRGSSEAFF. Filled out from reference TRBV14 and TRBJ1-1, the complete variable domain reads EAGVTQFPSHSVIEKGQTVTLRCDPISGHDNLYWYRRVMGKEIKFLLHFVKESKQDESGMPNNRFLAERTGGTYSTLKVQPAELEDSGVYFCASSFTRGSSEAFFGQGTRLTVV.

The chain recombines TRBV5-1 with TRBJ1-2, with 10 bases lining up with TRBD1. Germline lookup yields CDR1 SGHRS and CDR2 YFSETQ. V was pared by 9 bases and J by 3 bases, with 5 bases of the junction left unmatched. This CDR3 is built from 13 residues. This chain's CDR3 is CATGTGEDYGYTF. DNA for the CDR3: TGCGCCACCGGGACAGGGGAGGACTATGGCTACACCTTC.

The J gene is TRBJ1-2, the V gene TRBV5-1; D gene ambiguous. Germline CDR1 is SGHRS and CDR2 is YFSETQ. V dropped 4 bases and J dropped 10 bases, with 17 bases sitting between them. The CDR3 covers 13 residues. The CDR3 sequence: CASSHLEEGPYTF. As DNA, the CDR3 is TGCGCCAGCAGCCACCTAGAGGAGGGCCCCTACACCTTC.